Listed below are T cell receptor beta chains from one sample, sequenced in a study of PD-1 blockade in mismatch repair-deficient tumors. Method: immunoSEQ multiplex PCR; TCRdb's copy keeps in-frame clones and lacks some. The sample lists some 100,000 clones; 82% were seen once. The specimen comprised peripheral blood, sampled about 36 weeks after starting pembrolizumab. The receptors were gathered from an adult with mismatch repair-deficient cancer. Each CDR3 is given with its conserved first and last residue. A D gene is named only where the DNA matches it firmly. Clone size appears in some rows only: once, few, many, or a class for an expanded clone.

V: TRBV6-1; D: -; J: TRBJ2-2; size: few; CDR3: CASRPTDTGELFF; DNA: TGTGCCAGCAGACCGACAGACACCGGGGAGCTGTTTTTT
V: TRBV6-5; D: -; J: TRBJ1-1; size: -; CDR3: CASRRDRSNTEAFF; DNA: TGTGCCAGCAGACGTGACAGGAGTAACACTGAAGCTTTCTTT
V: TRBV27; D: -; J: TRBJ2-7; size: -; CDR3: CASSLRLGLPYEQYF; DNA: TGTGCCAGCAGCCTGAGACTAGGGTTGCCCTACGAGCAGTACTTC
V: TRBV6-6; D: -; J: TRBJ2-7; size: -; CDR3: CASSPPGFYEQYF; DNA: TGTGCCAGCAGCCCCCCCGGGTTCTACGAGCAGTACTTC
V: TRBV25-1; D: TRBD1; J: TRBJ1-2; size: few; CDR3: CASSEWGTGYGYTF; DNA: TGTGCCAGCAGTGAATGGGGGACAGGGTATGGCTACACCTTC
V: TRBV7-9; D: -; J: TRBJ2-7; size: -; CDR3: CASSSPTTRYYEQYF; DNA: TGTGCCAGCAGCTCTCCGACGACTAGGTACTACGAGCAGTACTTC
V: TRBV9; D: TRBD1; J: TRBJ1-5; size: few; CDR3: CASSEGTGGIQHF; DNA: TGTGCCAGCAGCGAAGGGACAGGCGGAATCCAGCATTTT
V: TRBV19; D: -; J: TRBJ1-1; size: -; CDR3: CASSDAGTMNTEAFF; DNA: TGTGCCAGTAGTGACGCAGGAACCATGAACACTGAAGCTTTCTTT
V: TRBV7-6; D: -; J: TRBJ2-3; size: -; CDR3: CASSLVSDTQYF; DNA: TGTGCCAGCAGCTTAGTTTCAGATACGCAGTATTTT
V: TRBV11-2; D: -; J: TRBJ2-7; size: -; CDR3: CASSLGPGPYEQYF; DNA: TGTGCCAGCAGCTTAGGCCCGGGGCCCTACGAGCAGTACTTC
V: TRBV14; D: -; J: TRBJ1-1; size: once; CDR3: CASSQDLVAGSEAFF; DNA: TGTGCCAGCAGCCAAGATCTAGTGGCAGGGAGTGAAGCTTTCTTT
V: TRBV9; D: -; J: TRBJ2-6; size: -; CDR3: CASSVEVSGANVLTF; DNA: TGTGCCAGCAGCGTAGAAGTCTCTGGGGCCAACGTCCTGACTTTC
V: TRBV6-5; D: TRBD1; J: TRBJ2-2; size: -; CDR3: CASSPGQGWGELFF; DNA: TGTGCCAGCAGTCCCGGACAGGGCTGGGGGGAGCTGTTTTTT
V: TRBV6-1; D: TRBD1; J: TRBJ2-5; size: -; CDR3: CASSAGTGVWETQYF; DNA: TGTGCCAGCAGCGCCGGGACAGGGGTTTGGGAGACCCAGTACTTC
V: TRBV9; D: -; J: TRBJ2-1; size: -; CDR3: CASSDRDGYNEQFF; DNA: TGTGCCAGCAGCGACCGGGACGGATACAATGAGCAGTTCTTC
V: TRBV9; D: -; J: TRBJ2-5; size: -; CDR3: CASSVEGKSTETQYF; DNA: TGTGCCAGCAGCGTAGAGGGTAAATCGACGGAGACCCAGTACTTC
V: TRBV6-1; D: -; J: TRBJ1-2; size: -; CDR3: CALLLRLNYGYTF; DNA: TGTGCCCTCCTTTTAAGACTTAACTATGGCTACACCTTC
V: TRBV6-6; D: TRBD1; J: TRBJ1-1; size: -; CDR3: CASSWTGGVEAFF; DNA: TGTGCCAGCAGTTGGACAGGGGGCGTTGAAGCTTTCTTT
V: TRBV5-1; D: TRBD1; J: TRBJ2-7; size: -; CDR3: CASSFLDRAREQYF; DNA: TGCGCCAGCAGCTTCCTGGACAGGGCCCGAGAGCAGTACTTC
V: TRBV7-3; D: TRBD2; J: TRBJ2-1; size: -; CDR3: CASSPTGGHNEQFF; DNA: TGTGCCAGCAGCCCGACGGGGGGACACAATGAGCAGTTCTTC
V: TRBV6-6; D: TRBD2; J: TRBJ2-1; size: -; CDR3: CASSWSGTDYNEQFF; DNA: TGTGCCAGCAGTTGGAGCGGGACCGACTACAATGAGCAGTTCTTC
V: TRBV19; D: TRBD2; J: TRBJ2-7; size: -; CDR3: CASSRGTSYEQYF; DNA: TGTGCCAGTAGTAGAGGGACTAGCTACGAGCAGTACTTC
V: TRBV5-5; D: -; J: TRBJ1-5; size: -; CDR3: CASSLDSHQPQHF; DNA: TGTGCCAGCAGCCTGGACAGCCATCAGCCCCAGCATTTT
V: TRBV6-5; D: -; J: TRBJ2-1; size: -; CDR3: CASSIALLAEQFF; DNA: TGTGCCAGCAGTATCGCCTTGCTCGCGGAGCAGTTCTTC
V: TRBV7-2; D: TRBD2; J: TRBJ2-3; size: -; CDR3: CASSLGPAGGADTQYF; DNA: TGTGCCAGCAGCTTAGGCCCAGCGGGAGGGGCAGATACGCAGTATTTT
V: TRBV5-6; D: TRBD1; J: TRBJ2-7; size: -; CDR3: CASSDPTGTGSNEQYF; DNA: TGTGCCAGCAGCGACCCCACCGGGACAGGGTCCAACGAGCAGTACTTC
V: TRBV16; D: -; J: TRBJ2-3; size: -; CDR3: CASSRFWTFSSTDTQYF; DNA: TGTGCCAGCAGCCGATTTTGGACGTTTTCTAGCACAGATACGCAGTATTTT
V: TRBV27; D: TRBD1; J: TRBJ1-5; size: few; CDR3: CATGDRYSNQPQHF; DNA: TGTGCCACCGGGGACAGATATAGCAATCAGCCCCAGCATTTT
V: TRBV5-4; D: -; J: TRBJ2-7; size: -; CDR3: CASSRTGTYYEQYF; DNA: TGTGCCAGCAGCCGAACAGGGACCTACTACGAGCAGTACTTC
V: TRBV6-1; D: TRBD1; J: TRBJ2-2; size: -; CDR3: CASLVAGGAIGELFF; DNA: TGTGCCAGCTTGGTGGCAGGGGGCGCGATCGGGGAGCTGTTTTTT
V: TRBV2; D: -; J: TRBJ1-2; size: -; CDR3: CASSETQGRGGYTF; DNA: TGTGCCAGCAGTGAAACCCAGGGTCGAGGTGGCTACACCTTC
V: TRBV6-5; D: -; J: TRBJ2-7; size: -; CDR3: CASSYRGYGVYEQYF; DNA: TGTGCCAGCAGTTACCGTGGCTACGGGGTATACGAGCAGTACTTC
V: TRBV29-1; D: -; J: TRBJ2-3; size: once; CDR3: CSVEARGDTQYF; DNA: TGCAGCGTTGAAGCACGAGGGGATACGCAGTATTTT
V: TRBV7-3; D: TRBD1; J: TRBJ2-7; size: -; CDR3: CASSFLGPGTGDYEQYF; DNA: TGTGCCAGCAGCTTCCTGGGACCCGGGACAGGGGACTACGAGCAGTACTTC
V: TRBV14; D: -; J: TRBJ2-2; size: once; CDR3: CASSQLATVAGELFF; DNA: TGTGCCAGCAGCCAACTCGCGACAGTCGCCGGGGAGCTGTTTTTT
V: TRBV7-9; D: TRBD1; J: TRBJ1-2; size: -; CDR3: CASSLESGGDYGYTF; DNA: TGTGCCAGCAGCTTAGAGTCAGGGGGTGACTATGGCTACACCTTC
V: TRBV6-5; D: -; J: TRBJ1-1; size: -; CDR3: CAAAGATEAFF; DNA: TGTGCCGCCGCCGGGGCCACTGAAGCTTTCTTT
V: TRBV28; D: -; J: TRBJ1-3; size: -; CDR3: CASSFDFSGNTIYF; DNA: TGTGCCAGCAGTTTCGACTTCTCTGGTAACACCATATATTTT
V: TRBV6-4; D: -; J: TRBJ2-3; size: -; CDR3: CASSREFVTDTQYF; DNA: TGTGCCAGCAGCAGGGAATTCGTCACAGATACGCAGTATTTT
V: TRBV7-2; D: -; J: TRBJ1-1; size: -; CDR3: CASLAHGMNTEAFF; DNA: TGTGCCAGCCTAGCCCACGGTATGAACACTGAAGCTTTCTTT
V: TRBV21-1; D: -; J: TRBJ2-7; size: -; CDR3: CASSNWDSLRGEQYF; DNA: TGTGCCAGCAGCAACTGGGACTCGCTGAGAGGCGAGCAGTACTTC
V: TRBV5-1; D: TRBD2; J: TRBJ2-3; size: -; CDR3: CASSWTSGSKDTQYF; DNA: TGCGCCAGCAGTTGGACTAGCGGGAGTAAGGATACGCAGTATTTT
V: TRBV2; D: -; J: TRBJ2-1; size: once; CDR3: CASRREILSEQFF; DNA: TGTGCCTCTCGACGGGAGATCTTGAGTGAGCAGTTCTTC